The clone carrying this T cell receptor beta chain was observed a few times. Its target is unknown. The data originate from a study of blood T cells in healthy people across ages. CDR3 length: 15 residues. Germline-derived CDR1 and CDR2 are SQVTM and ANQGSEA. V trimming: 6 bases; J trimming: 4 bases; junction bases outside the gene matches: 10. Notes on the study in general: In older individuals, TCR beta diversity per million T cells was lower, falling roughly linearly with age. Relative to aged donors, long-lived donors carried more naive CD4+ cells and displayed higher diversity. When one million T cells were used, diversity estimates were thought to be underestimates.

With a J-beta primer mix and a sample-barcoded 5' primer, a second PCR ran roughly 6 to 11 cycles. Using its own MiXCR run on the 5' RACE reads, TCRdb lists one record per CDR3 protein. The data contain roughly 1 million distinct CDR3 sequences, 25% of them singletons. The same sample was also used in a study of T cells of mothers and their children.

The sequence was collected from a girl aged 2-9 years in good health. The genes are TRBV29-1 and TRBJ2-2, with 8 bases identical to TRBD1. Sequencing was carried out using blood. CDR3 sequence reads: CSVFDRGQFTGELFF. DNA of the CDR3: TGCAGCGTCTTCGACAGGGGCCAATTCACCGGGGAGCTGTTTTTT.